This TCR beta chain derives from a study of blood T cell repertoires in COVID-19. The CDR3 loop spans 13 amino acids. V shed 3 bases and J shed 4 bases, with 6 bases lying between them. In germline, CDR1 is SGHNT, CDR2 YENEEA. Produced via immunoSEQ multiplex PCR; TCRdb's table is partial and in-frame only. The sample includes about half a million clones, 89% of them seen just once. The source of this sequence is a man younger than 35 with COVID-19, enrolled during active disease. Sequenced input: peripheral blood. The V call is TRBV11-3, the J call TRBJ2-2; no firm D call. The chain's CDR3 is CASSLIVTGELFF. CDR3 in DNA: TGTGCCAGCAGCTTGATAGTCACCGGGGAGCTGTTTTTT.